The 10 T cell receptor beta chains below were found in one sample sequenced in a study of T cell changes during pregnancy in multiple sclerosis. Profiled with immunoSEQ multiplex PCR; TCRdb holds only in-frame clones, not every one. The sample has approximately 130,000 clones; about 95% are singletons. Sample: peripheral blood, taken after pregnancy. These receptors originate from a female donor with multiple sclerosis, enrolled in a pregnancy study.

The V call is TRBV9, the J call TRBJ2-1, with D uncertain. This CDR3 contains 15 residues. Germline V gives CDR1 SGDLS, CDR2 YYNGEE. The germline V and J ends were trimmed by 0 bases and 5 bases, with 12 bases remaining between them. Written as DNA, the CDR3 is TGTGCCAGCAGCGTAGATCGAGGCACCCACAATGAGCAGTTCTTC. The encoded protein is CASSVDRGTHNEQFF.

The chain has TRBV2 and TRBJ2-5; no definite D call. CDR1 is SNHLY and CDR2 is FYNNEI in the germline V gene. This CDR3 contains 14 residues. The germline V and J ends were trimmed by 4 bases and 5 bases, with 14 bases remaining between them. The CDR3 region has the DNA TGTGCCAGCAGTGTCACCCCCGTTCGGGAGACCCAGTACTTC. It is translated as CASSVTPVRETQYF.

The chain uses TRBV28 and TRBJ1-5; the D gene is possibly TRBD1 (5 bases). V was cut by 6 bases and J by 3 bases, with 15 bases left in between. CDR1 is MDHEN and CDR2 is SYDVKM in the germline V gene. This CDR3 contains 15 residues. CDR3 DNA sequence: TGTGCCAGCAGCCGTGACAGCCAACACAATCAGCCCCAGCATTTT. Translation gives CASSRDSQHNQPQHF.

V and J are TRBV11-1 and TRBJ2-1, with D possibly being TRBD2 (6 bases). CDR3 size: 15 residues. Germline V CDR1 and CDR2: SGHAT, FQDESV (reference sequence). Deletions cut 2 bases from V and 7 bases from J, with 15 bases between. The chain's CDR3 is CASSLLVLARNEQFF. The CDR3 DNA is TGTGCCAGCAGCTTACTAGTCCTAGCGAGGAATGAGCAGTTCTTC.

The chain carries TRBV28 and TRBJ2-2; 8 positions agree with TRBD2. CDR1 MDHEN and CDR2 SYDVKM come from the germline V gene. This CDR3 contains 15 residues. The V and J ends lost 5 bases and 4 bases, in that order; junction bases with no gene match: 6. CDR3 region: CASSISGSATGELFF. The CDR3 nucleotides read TGTGCCAGCAGTATAAGCGGGAGCGCCACCGGGGAGCTGTTTTTT. The variable domain in full, with the rest retrieved from reference TRBV28 and TRBJ2-2, is DVKVTQSSRYLVKRTGEKVFLECVQDMDHENMFWYRQDPGLGLRLIYFSYDVKMKEKGDIPEGYSVSREKKERFSLILESASTNQTSMYLCASSISGSATGELFFGEGSRLTVL.

This clone is a singleton in its sample. The chain carries TRBV15 and TRBJ2-1; 12 nucleotides match TRBD2. The CDR3 has 17 amino acids. The germline CDR1 and CDR2 sequences are LNHNV and YYDKDF (reference sequence). V shed 0 bases, J shed 5 bases, and the junction held 5 bases outside the gene matches. CDR3 sequence reads: CATSRDRLAGAHNEQFF. The DNA of the CDR3 is TGTGCCACCAGCAGAGATCGACTAGCGGGAGCCCACAATGAGCAGTTCTTC.

The V call is TRBV7-8, the J call TRBJ1-5; the D is unclear. There are 13 residues in the CDR3. Deletions cut 5 bases from V and 6 bases from J, with 11 bases between. Germline CDR1 is SGHVS and CDR2 is FQNEAQ. CDR3 loop: CASSQSLGQPQHF. For the CDR3, the DNA is TGTGCCAGCAGCCAATCTCTCGGTCAGCCCCAGCATTTT. The variable domain in full, with the rest retrieved from reference TRBV7-8 and TRBJ1-5, is GAGVSQSPRYKVAKRGQDVALRCDPISGHVSLFWYQQALGQGPEFLTYFQNEAQLDKSGLPSDRFFAERPEGSVSTLKIQRTQQEDSAVYLCASSQSLGQPQHFGDGTRLSIL.

This clone was counted between two and nine times. The chain combines TRBV5-4 with TRBJ1-1, with 7 nucleotides matching TRBD1. Germline values: CDR1 SGHNT, CDR2 YYREEE (reference sequence). The CDR3 totals 15 residues. V shed 4 bases, J shed 1 base, and the junction held 7 bases outside the gene matches. The CDR3 DNA is TGTGCCAGCAGCCCGCGGACAGGAGCGAACACTGAAGCTTTCTTT. Translation: CASSPRTGANTEAFF. Combining the CDR3 with reference TRBV5-4 and TRBJ1-1 gives the whole variable domain ETGVTQSPTHLIKTRGQQVTLRCSSQSGHNTVSWYQQALGQGPQFIFQYYREEENGRGNFPPRFSGLQFPNYSSELNVNALELDDSALYLCASSPRTGANTEAFFGQGTRLTVV.

The chain joins TRBV18 to TRBJ2-7, with a possible D match to TRBD2 (5 bases). V lost 2 bases, J lost 1 base, and 9 bases lay in between. The CDR3 has 14 residues. In germline, CDR1 is KGHSH, CDR2 LQKENI. Written as DNA, the CDR3 is TGTGCCAGCTCACCAAGGACTCCTTCCTACGAGCAGTACTTC. This gives the protein CASSPRTPSYEQYF.

This chain connects TRBV6-5 to TRBJ1-3; perhaps TRBD1 as D (5 bases). Trimming cost V 6 bases and J 0 bases, with 12 bases left between them. CDR1 MNHEY and CDR2 SVGAGI come from the germline V gene. The CDR3 has 15 residues. The CDR3 region is CASREGRISGNTIYF. In DNA, the CDR3 is TGTGCCAGCAGGGAGGGACGTATCTCTGGAAACACCATATATTTT.